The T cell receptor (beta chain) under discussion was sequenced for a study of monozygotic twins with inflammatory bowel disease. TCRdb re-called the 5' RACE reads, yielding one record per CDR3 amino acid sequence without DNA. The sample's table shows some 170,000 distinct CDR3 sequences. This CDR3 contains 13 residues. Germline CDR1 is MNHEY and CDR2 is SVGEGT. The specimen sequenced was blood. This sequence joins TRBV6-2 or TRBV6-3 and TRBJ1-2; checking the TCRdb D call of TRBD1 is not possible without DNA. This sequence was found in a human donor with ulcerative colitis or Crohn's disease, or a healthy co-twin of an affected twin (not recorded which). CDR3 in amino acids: CASSPLGRRGYTF.